The 4 T cell receptor beta chains below all came from one sample that was sequenced in a study of blood T cell repertoires in COVID-19. Produced via immunoSEQ multiplex PCR; TCRdb's table is partial and in-frame only. In the table there are 150,000 to 200,000 clones, 70% to 90% of which are singletons. Source material: peripheral blood. The receptors were sampled from a woman aged 30 to 39 with active or convalescent COVID-19.

The V and J genes are TRBV28 and TRBJ2-1, with 7 bases matching TRBD1. Trimming took 5 bases from V and 9 from J; bases not matched to a gene: 4. The CDR3 is made up of 12 amino acids. Germline V lookup: CDR1 MDHEN, CDR2 SYDVKM. The CDR3 spells CASSIRQGEQFF. The CDR3 DNA reads TGTGCCAGCAGTATAAGACAGGGTGAGCAGTTCTTC.

The chain joins TRBV19 to TRBJ2-2; D possibly corresponds to TRBD1 (6 bases). This CDR3 spans 14 amino acids. Germline CDR1 and CDR2: LNHDA and SQIVND (reference sequence). V lost 6 bases to trimming and J lost 8 bases, with 16 bases between them. The CDR3 loop is CASSTTGNKGELFF. In DNA form, the CDR3 reads TGTGCCAGTAGCACCACAGGGAACAAAGGGGAGCTGTTTTTT.

The rearrangement joins TRBV25-1 to TRBJ2-1; possible D gene TRBD2, 6 bases. CDR1 MGHDK and CDR2 SYGVNS come from the germline V gene. The CDR3 is 14 amino acids. Deletions cut 6 bases from V and 6 bases from J, with 15 bases between. DNA for the CDR3: TGTGCCAGCAGGACTAGTTCCATTGTCAATGAGCAGTTCTTC. It codes for CASRTSSIVNEQFF.

The chain links TRBV27 to TRBJ1-2; 9 bases agree with TRBD1. The CDR3 covers 15 residues. V lost 4 bases, J lost 2 bases, and 5 bases stayed unmatched. Germline assignment: CDR1 MNHEY and CDR2 SMNVEV (reference sequence). In DNA form, the CDR3 reads TGTGCCAGCAGTTCGCTACAGGGGGCCAACTATGGCTACACCTTC. This codes for CASSSLQGANYGYTF.